The rows below give T cell receptor beta chains drawn from one sample of a study of T cells in Graves' hyperthyroidism and ophthalmopathy. TCRdb analysed the multiplex PCR reads with MiXCR anew, one entry per CDR3 protein. This sample has around 490,000 distinct CDR3 sequences, with 15% to 20% found just once. Material for sequencing was blood. The receptors derive from a middle-aged man with Graves' ophthalmopathy. Both conserved end residues are part of each CDR3. The order of the fields is clone size, J gene, V gene, D gene, CDR3 protein, CDR3 DNA. A D gene is named only where the DNA matches it firmly. Size tells how often a clone was seen (once, few, many) or the class of an expanded clone, and some rows leave it out.

>.|TRBJ2-1|TRBV14|.
CASSQEGSLKQFF
TGTGCCAGCAGCCAAGAGGGCTCTTTAAAGCAGTTCTTC
>.|TRBJ1-2|TRBV9|.
CASSVAADSGWGYTF
TGTGCCAGCAGCGTAGCAGCCGACAGCGGCTGGGGCTACACCTTC
>many|TRBJ2-5|TRBV12-3/TRBV12-4|.
CASSPGAQETQYF
TGTGCCAGCAGTCCGGGGGCCCAAGAGACCCAGTACTTC
>.|TRBJ1-5|TRBV7-7|.
CASSSGLPPQHF
TGTGCTAGCAGCTCGGGCCTTCCGCCCCAGCATTTT
>few|TRBJ1-2|TRBV19|.
CASSMEVGGGYTF
TGTGCCAGTAGTATGGAGGTCGGTGGGGGCTACACCTTC
>many|TRBJ2-1|TRBV2|TRBD2
CASSLYPSGGAGEQFF
TGTGCCAGCAGTCTCTACCCTAGCGGGGGGGCCGGTGAGCAGTTCTTC
>few|TRBJ2-3|TRBV30|.
CAWRHSGADTQYF
TGTGCCTGGAGGCATAGTGGGGCAGATACGCAGTATTTT
>many|TRBJ2-7|TRBV6-2/TRBV6-3|TRBD2
CASSPMSGRGAYEQYF
TGTGCCAGCAGTCCCATGAGCGGGAGAGGTGCCTACGAGCAGTACTTC
>many|TRBJ1-1|TRBV12-3/TRBV12-4|TRBD1
CASKTRQGNTEAFF
TGTGCCAGCAAAACTCGACAGGGGAACACTGAAGCTTTCTTT
>.|TRBJ1-1|TRBV6-2/TRBV6-3|TRBD1
CASSYSFQGAYTEAFF
TGTGCCAGCAGTTACTCTTTTCAGGGGGCTTACACTGAAGCTTTCTTT
>many|TRBJ2-7|TRBV28|TRBD2
CASTKSLAGGYEQYF
TGTGCCAGCACCAAATCACTAGCGGGAGGGTACGAGCAGTACTTC
>.|TRBJ1-3|TRBV27|.
CASSPDRSSGNTIYF
TGTGCCAGCAGTCCAGACAGATCCTCTGGAAACACCATATATTTT
>many|TRBJ1-1|TRBV29-1|.
CSVDGGNTEAFF
TGCAGCGTTGACGGGGGGAACACTGAAGCTTTCTTT
>many|TRBJ2-1|TRBV6-1|TRBD2
CASLWAGGPNEQFF
TGTGCCAGCCTATGGGCGGGGGGGCCTAATGAGCAGTTCTTC
>.|TRBJ1-6|TRBV2|TRBD1
CASTGGSPLHF
TGTGCCAGCACAGGGGGATCACCCCTCCACTTT
>.|TRBJ1-4|TRBV6-5|.
CASSYGRGLANEKLFF
TGTGCCAGCAGTTACGGCCGGGGACTCGCTAATGAAAAACTGTTTTTT
>.|TRBJ1-5|TRBV19|TRBD1
CASSPTGAWQPQHF
TGTGCCAGTAGCCCTACAGGGGCTTGGCAGCCCCAGCATTTT
>many|TRBJ2-7|TRBV6-1|.
CATTWGTDPYEQYF
TGTGCCACCACGTGGGGGACGGACCCCTACGAGCAGTACTTC
>many|TRBJ2-1|TRBV28|TRBD2
CASSLGTSGKNEQFF
TGTGCCAGCAGTTTGGGGACTAGCGGGAAGAATGAGCAGTTCTTC
>few|TRBJ2-1|TRBV20-1|TRBD2
CSARDQWTSGAEQFF
TGCAGTGCTAGAGATCAATGGACTAGCGGGGCTGAGCAGTTCTTC
>.|TRBJ2-2|TRBV20-1|TRBD2
CSASFRLAGLNTGELFF
TGCAGTGCTAGCTTCCGACTAGCGGGGCTAAACACCGGGGAGCTGTTTTTT
>.|TRBJ2-3|TRBV6-9|.
CASSYEGVRTDTQYF
TGTGCCAGCAGTTACGAGGGGGTGAGGACAGATACGCAGTATTTT
>few|TRBJ1-5|TRBV6-2/TRBV6-3|.
CARYGRINQPQHF
TGTGCCAGGTACGGCAGAATTAATCAGCCCCAGCATTTT
>many|TRBJ2-3|TRBV11-2|.
CASSLEWAASTDTQYF
TGTGCCAGCAGCTTAGAATGGGCGGCCAGCACAGATACGCAGTATTTT